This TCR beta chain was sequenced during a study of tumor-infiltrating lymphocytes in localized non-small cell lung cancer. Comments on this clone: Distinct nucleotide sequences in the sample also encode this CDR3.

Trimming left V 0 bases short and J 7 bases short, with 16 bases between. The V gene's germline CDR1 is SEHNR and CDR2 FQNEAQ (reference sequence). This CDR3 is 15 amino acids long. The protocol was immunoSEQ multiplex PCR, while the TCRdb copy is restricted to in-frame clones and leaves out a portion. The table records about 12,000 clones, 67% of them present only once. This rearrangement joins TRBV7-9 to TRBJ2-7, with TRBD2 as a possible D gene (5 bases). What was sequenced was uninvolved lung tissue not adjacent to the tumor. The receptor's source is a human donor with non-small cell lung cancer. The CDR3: CASSLAEVVSGEQYF. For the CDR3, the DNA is TGTGCCAGCAGCTTAGCGGAGGTGGTGAGTGGAGAGCAGTACTTC. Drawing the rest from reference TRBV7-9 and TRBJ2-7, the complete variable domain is DTGVSQNPRHKITKRGQNVTFRCDPISEHNRLYWYRQTLGQGPEFLTYFQNEAQLEKSRLLSDRFSAERPKGSFSTLEIQRTEQGDSAMYLCASSLAEVVSGEQYFGPGTRLTVT.